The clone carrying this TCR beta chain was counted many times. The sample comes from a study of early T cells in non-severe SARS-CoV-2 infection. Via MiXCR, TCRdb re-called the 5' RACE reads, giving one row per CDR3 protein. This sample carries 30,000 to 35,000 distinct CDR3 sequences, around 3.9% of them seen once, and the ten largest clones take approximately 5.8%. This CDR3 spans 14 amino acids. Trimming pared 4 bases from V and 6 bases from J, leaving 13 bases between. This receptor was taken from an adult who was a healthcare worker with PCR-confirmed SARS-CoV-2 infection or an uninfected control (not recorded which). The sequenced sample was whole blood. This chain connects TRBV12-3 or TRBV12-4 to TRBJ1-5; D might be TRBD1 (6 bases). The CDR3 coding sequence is TGTGCCAGCAGTTCACAACAGGGTACTCAGCCCCAGCATTTT. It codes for CASSSQQGTQPQHF.